A single sample is the source of the 18 T cell receptor beta chains below, sequenced in a study of blood T cell repertoires in COVID-19. Sequencing used immunoSEQ multiplex PCR; TCRdb keeps in-frame clones, though not all of them. The sample lists about 190,000 clones, nearly 90% occurring once. The sample comprised peripheral blood. Receptors were obtained from a man aged 50 to 59 with acute or convalescent COVID-19.

About this clone: Other DNA variants within this sample encode the same CDR3. J is TRBJ1-1 and V is TRBV5-1; D call uncertain. The CDR3 sequence is 12 residues long. Trimming shortened V by 2 bases and J by 4 bases, and 6 bases separated the two germline ends. Germline lookup yields CDR1 SGHRS and CDR2 YFSETQ. The CDR3: CASSLRGTEAFF. CDR3 nucleotide sequence: TGCGCCAGCAGCTTACGGGGCACTGAAGCTTTCTTT.

The rearrangement links TRBV5-5 to TRBJ2-1; D uncertain. Germline CDR1 and CDR2: SGHKS and YYEKEE (reference sequence). The CDR3 is 13 amino acids. The ends were cut back, 7 bases at V and 0 bases at J, with 8 bases in the middle. CDR3 nucleotides: TGTGCCAGCTTCCAAAACTCCTACAATGAGCAGTTCTTC. This translates into CASFQNSYNEQFF.

J is TRBJ2-2 and V is TRBV28, with 7 positions matching TRBD1. Looked up from germline, CDR1 is MDHEN and CDR2 is SYDVKM. With 3 bases clipped from V and 0 bases from J, the junction kept 19 bases outside the gene matches. The CDR3 is 21 residues long. CDR3 DNA: TGTGCCAGCAGTTTGAGGAGTTTATTCCGTGTGGGACAGTCGAACACCGGGGAGCTGTTTTTT. Protein: CASSLRSLFRVGQSNTGELFF.

The chain employs TRBV5-4 and TRBJ1-3; no clear D gene. Per the germline V gene, CDR1 is SGHNT and CDR2 is YYREEE (reference sequence). Trimming removed 2 bases from V and 0 bases from J, with 3 bases in between. CDR3 length: 13 residues. This CDR3 reads CASSFYSGNTIYF. The CDR3 bases are TGTGCCAGCAGCTTCTACTCTGGAAACACCATATATTTT.

The chain employs TRBV28 and TRBJ2-7, with D tentatively TRBD2 (7 bases). This CDR3 comprises 15 residues. The V and J ends lost 7 bases and 2 bases respectively, with 18 bases between them. Germline V gene lookup returns CDR1 MDHEN and CDR2 SYDVKM. The CDR3 nucleotides read TGTGCCAGCAAAATTCGGGGGGCGCCGGCCTACGAGCAGTACTTC. It codes for CASKIRGAPAYEQYF.

J is TRBJ2-3 and V is TRBV27; D uncertain. The V end was cut by 7 bases, the J end by 1 base, with 9 bases between. The CDR3 has 13 amino acids. CDR1 MNHEY and CDR2 SMNVEV come from the germline V gene (reference sequence). Here the CDR3 reads CASTTKGTDTQYF. The DNA of the CDR3 is TGTGCCAGCACCACAAAAGGCACAGATACGCAGTATTTT.

The chain employs TRBV5-1 and TRBJ2-5; the match to TRBD1 covers 8 bases. Germline V lookup: CDR1 SGHRS, CDR2 YFSETQ. The CDR3 has 15 residues. With V trimmed by 4 bases and J by 1 base, 6 bases remained unmatched. The CDR3 region has the DNA TGCGCCAGCAGCAGCGGACAGGGCCCCCAAGAGACCCAGTACTTC. It yields the protein CASSSGQGPQETQYF.

The genes are TRBV15 and TRBJ2-5; 7 bases are a match to TRBD2. The J segment lost 7 bases and the V segment lost 2 bases, leaving 10 bases of the junction unmatched. The length of the CDR3 is 15 residues. CDR1 and CDR2 from the germline V gene are LNHNV and YYDKDF (reference sequence). The chain's CDR3 is CATSRPPGRAGTQYF. The CDR3 DNA reads TGTGCCACCAGCAGACCGCCGGGGAGGGCAGGGACCCAGTACTTC.

This rearrangement joins TRBV28 to TRBJ2-7; TRBD2 matches 10 bases. Looked up from germline, CDR1 is MDHEN and CDR2 is SYDVKM. The CDR3 contains 19 residues. The junction had 17 bases not matched to a gene; V was cut back by 5 bases and J by 1 base. The CDR3, as DNA: TGTGCCAGCAGTCCGAGCCCCCAATCTAGCGGGAGTTGGTCCTACGAGCAGTACTTC. Amino acids: CASSPSPQSSGSWSYEQYF.

The chain recombines TRBV21-1 with TRBJ2-7; the D call in the table, TRBD2, was not verified against the DNA. TRBV21-1 is reported as a pseudogene. This CDR3 comprises 16 residues. CDR3 residues: CASSKQSSGRVYEQYF. As DNA, the CDR3 is TGTGCCAGCAGCAAACAGTCTAGCGGGAGGGTCTACGAGCAGTACTTC.

This clone occurred many times. The chain joins TRBV28 to TRBJ1-1; TRBD1 might be the D (5 bases). Germline CDR1 reads MDHEN; CDR2 reads SYDVKM. The CDR3 covers 19 residues. With 4 bases removed from V and 3 bases from J, the gap between germline ends came to 27 bases. The CDR3 DNA reads as TGTGCCAGCAGTTCCTTAACAGCCCTTACAGGTCGGGGGTACACTGAAGCTTTCTTT. Its translation is CASSSLTALTGRGYTEAFF.

The rearrangement uses TRBV5-1 and TRBJ2-3; D possibly corresponds to TRBD2 (5 bases). V gave up 0 bases and J gave up 2 bases, with 13 bases separating them. Germline values: CDR1 SGHRS, CDR2 YFSETQ. The CDR3 length is 16 residues. This chain's CDR3 is CASSLVGVINTDTQYF. DNA for the CDR3: TGCGCCAGCAGCTTGGTCGGGGTAATTAACACAGATACGCAGTATTTT. Full variable domain (missing parts from reference TRBV5-1 and TRBJ2-3): KAGVTQTPRYLIKTRGQQVTLSCSPISGHRSVSWYQQTPGQGLQFLFEYFSETQRNKGNFPGRFSGRQFSNSRSEMNVSTLELGDSALYLCASSLVGVINTDTQYFGPGTRLTVL.

V and J are TRBV9 and TRBJ1-1, with 8 bases that match TRBD1. This CDR3 has 15 amino acids. The germline CDR1 and CDR2 sequences are SGDLS and YYNGEE. The V segment lost 4 bases and the J segment 4 bases; nucleotides outside the gene matches: 9. As DNA, the CDR3 is TGTGCCAGCAGCCAACTTGGACAGGGTGGCACTGAAGCTTTCTTT. This gives the protein CASSQLGQGGTEAFF.

This sequence joins TRBV21-1 and TRBJ2-7; the D segment call TRBD1 is taken from the table without a DNA check. TRBV21-1 is noted as a pseudogene. The CDR3 spans 17 residues. The CDR3 DNA is TGTGCCAGCAGCAAAGCCCCCACCGGGACAGGGCTTTACGAGCAGTACTTC. Amino acid sequence: CASSKAPTGTGLYEQYF.

This clone was counted between two and nine times. The V call is TRBV5-8, the J call TRBJ2-1; maybe TRBD2 (6 bases). The CDR3 runs to 16 residues. Trimming pared 7 bases from V and 7 bases from J, leaving 24 bases between. Germline lookup yields CDR1 SGHTS and CDR2 YDEGEE. CDR3 in DNA: TGTGCCAGCTTCTCGCGTGGGACTCCCTGGGATAATGAGCAGTTCTTC. Protein: CASFSRGTPWDNEQFF.

The V gene is TRBV9, the J gene TRBJ2-2; TRBD2 matches at 13 bases. CDR1 SGDLS and CDR2 YYNGEE come from the germline V gene. The CDR3 is 17 residues long. Unmatched junction bases numbered 11, after V lost 6 bases and J lost 6 bases. The CDR3 DNA follows: TGTGCCAGCACCCCGGGGACTAGCGGGATAACAGCCGGGGAGCTGTTTTTT. Amino acids: CASTPGTSGITAGELFF.

Notes on this clone: Sequence at one end of the junction differs from germline and may be a read error. The genes are TRBV6-5 and TRBJ1-3; no definite D call. Germline loops: CDR1 MNHEY, CDR2 SVGAGI. This CDR3 region has 14 residues. For the CDR3, the DNA is TGTGCAAGCACCTCGGGGAACTTCGGAAACACCATATATTTT. Its translation is CASTSGNFGNTIYF.

The chain links TRBV6-2 or TRBV6-3 to TRBJ2-5, with unresolved D. The V and J ends lost 4 bases and 4 bases respectively, with 13 bases between them. CDR1 and CDR2 (germline): MNHEY, SVGEGT. The CDR3 extends over 14 amino acids. The CDR3 DNA follows: TGTGCCAGCAGTTCCCCCCCTAGACGAGAGACCCAGTACTTC. It yields the protein CASSSPPRRETQYF.